This entry is about one TCR beta chain. This CDR3 region has 13 residues. In germline, CDR1 is SEHNR, CDR2 FQNEAQ (reference sequence). Trimming took off 1 base at V and 5 bases at J, with 7 bases between the two ends. The data derive from a study of blood T cell repertoires in COVID-19. Assay used: immunoSEQ multiplex PCR; TCRdb lists only in-frame clones, some missing. The data hold around 170,000 clones, with approximately 82% observed a single time. Sequenced material: peripheral blood. This sequence was found in a man in his 70s who had recovered from COVID-19. The V and J genes are TRBV7-9 and TRBJ2-3; D gene uncertain. The DNA of the CDR3 is TGTGCCAGCAGCTTAGGTAGAGAAGATACGCAGTATTTT. Protein sequence: CASSLGREDTQYF.